One and the same sample provided the 2 T cell receptor beta chains below, sequenced in a study of PD-1 blockade in classical Hodgkin lymphoma. All patients relapsed after autologous stem cell transplantation, and brentuximab vedotin exposure varied. TCRdb keeps only in-frame clones here, not all; method: immunoSEQ multiplex PCR. The sample has over 70,000 clones, 75% to 90% seen once. The sequencing here drew on peripheral blood mononuclear cells (PBMCs), taken at baseline. These receptor sequences come from a human donor with classical Hodgkin lymphoma.

The V call is TRBV27, the J call TRBJ1-2; 9 bases are a match to TRBD1. Germline values: CDR1 MNHEY, CDR2 SMNVEV (reference sequence). This CDR3 has 14 residues. Losses at the gene ends were 5 bases for V and 8 bases for J; bases not matched to a gene: 9. Here the CDR3 DNA reads TGTGCCAGCAGTATAACAGGGGGCAAAAGCGGCTACACCTTC. As protein: CASSITGGKSGYTF.

The V and J genes are TRBV19 and TRBJ1-4; D is ambiguous. CDR1 is LNHDA and CDR2 is SQIVND in the germline V gene (reference sequence). The CDR3 covers 13 residues. Trimming shortened V by 9 bases and J by 4 bases, and 12 bases separated the two germline ends. The DNA of the CDR3 is TGTGCCAGCAACCTAAGGAATAATGAAAAACTGTTTTTT. This translates into CASNLRNNEKLFF.